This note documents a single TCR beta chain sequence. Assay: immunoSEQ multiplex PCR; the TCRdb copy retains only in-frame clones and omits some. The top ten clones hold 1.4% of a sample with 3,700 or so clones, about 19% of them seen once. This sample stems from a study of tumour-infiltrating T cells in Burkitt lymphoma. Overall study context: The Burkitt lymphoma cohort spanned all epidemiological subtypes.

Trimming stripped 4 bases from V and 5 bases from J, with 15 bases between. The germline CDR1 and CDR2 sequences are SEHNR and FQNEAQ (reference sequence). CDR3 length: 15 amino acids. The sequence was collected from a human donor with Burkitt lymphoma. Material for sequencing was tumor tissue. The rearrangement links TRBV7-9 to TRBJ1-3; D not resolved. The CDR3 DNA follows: TGTGCCAGCAGCTACGAAGGGATCTCGAGAAACACCATATATTTT. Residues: CASSYEGISRNTIYF.